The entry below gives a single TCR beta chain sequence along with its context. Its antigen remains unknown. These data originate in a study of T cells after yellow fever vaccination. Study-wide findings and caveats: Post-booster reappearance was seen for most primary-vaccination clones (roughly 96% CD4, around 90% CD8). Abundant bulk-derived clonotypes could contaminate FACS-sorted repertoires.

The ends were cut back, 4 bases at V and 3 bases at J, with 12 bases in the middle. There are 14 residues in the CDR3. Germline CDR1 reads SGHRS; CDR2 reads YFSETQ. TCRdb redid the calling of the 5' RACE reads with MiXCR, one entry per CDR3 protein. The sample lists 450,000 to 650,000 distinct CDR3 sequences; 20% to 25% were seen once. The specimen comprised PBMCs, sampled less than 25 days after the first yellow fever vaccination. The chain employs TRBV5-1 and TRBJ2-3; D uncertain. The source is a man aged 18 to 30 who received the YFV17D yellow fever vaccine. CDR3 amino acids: CASSAGSETDTQYF. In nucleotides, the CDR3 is TGCGCCAGCAGCGCCGGATCAGAAACAGATACGCAGTATTTT.